This is a list of T cell receptor beta chains from one sample in a study of blood T cell repertoires in COVID-19. TCRdb keeps only in-frame clones here, not all; method: immunoSEQ multiplex PCR. In the table there are fewer than 70,000 clones, roughly nine tenths of which are singletons. Source material: peripheral blood. Receptors originate from a man between 50 and 59 years old with active COVID-19. The CDR3 runs from the conserved cysteine through the conserved F or W. D genes are given only for firm matches. Some rows have no size entry. The others give once, few or many, or a class for an expanded clone.

-	TRBV11-2	TRBJ1-1	TRBD1	TGTGCCAGCAGCTTGTTTGACAGGGGGCGGGTGGACACTGAAGCTTTCTTT	CASSLFDRGRVDTEAFF
-	TRBV5-1	TRBJ2-3	TRBD2	TGCGCCAGCAGCTTAGACCCCTTAGCGGGGGGCACAGATACGCAGTATTTT	CASSLDPLAGGTDTQYF
-	TRBV7-3	TRBJ2-3	TRBD2	TGTGCCAGCAGCTTGACTAGCGGGGGAGGTCGGGGTACGCAGTATTTT	CASSLTSGGGRGTQYF
-	TRBV5-1	TRBJ1-2	TRBD1	TGCGCCAGCAGCTTCTCAGGACAGGGACAAGGAGCGGGCTACACCTTC	CASSFSGQGQGAGYTF
-	TRBV18	TRBJ1-1	TRBD1	TGTGCCAGCTCACCAGTCCCGGGACAGGGAGTGAACACTGAAGCTTTCTTT	CASSPVPGQGVNTEAFF
-	TRBV10-1	TRBJ2-7	TRBD1	TGCGCCAGCAGCCGAGAAACAGGGGCCGAGCAGTACTTC	CASSRETGAEQYF
-	TRBV11-2	TRBJ2-7	TRBD1	TGTGCCAGCAGCTACCTGGACAGGGGATACGAGCAGTACTTC	CASSYLDRGYEQYF
-	TRBV9	TRBJ2-7	TRBD2	TGTGCCAGCAGCGGCGGACTAGCGGGGGGGCTCGAGCAGTACTTC	CASSGGLAGGLEQYF
-	TRBV6-2/TRBV6-3	TRBJ2-2	TRBD2	TGTGCCAGCAGCCCCTCCGGGAGGGAAGCCGGGGAGCTGTTTTTT	CASSPSGREAGELFF
-	TRBV18	TRBJ2-5	TRBD2	TGTGCCAGCTCACCCCTAGCGGGGGCCCAAGAGACCCAGTACTTC	CASSPLAGAQETQYF
-	TRBV2	TRBJ2-1	TRBD2	TGTGCCAGCAGTCGACTAGCGGCCCAGAATGAGCAGTTCTTC	CASSRLAAQNEQFF
once	TRBV30	TRBJ1-6	TRBD1	TGTGCCTGGAGTGTAGGACAGGGGTATTCACCCCTCCACTTT	CAWSVGQGYSPLHF
-	TRBV28	TRBJ1-2	-	TGTGCCAGCAGTTTTGGCGCAGGGGATTGGAAAGGCTACACCTTC	CASSFGAGDWKGYTF
-	TRBV9	TRBJ1-1	-	TGTGCCAGCAGCGTAGCGGGCGGGAGGACTGAAGCTTTCTTT	CASSVAGGRTEAFF
-	TRBV27	TRBJ1-4	-	TGTGCCAGCAGCTCTTCTTTGGACTCTGAAAAACTGTTTTTT	CASSSSLDSEKLFF
few	TRBV5-1	TRBJ2-5	TRBD2	TGCGCCAGCAGCTGGACTAGCGGGGGGGCTATCGAGACCCAGTACTTC	CASSWTSGGAIETQYF
-	TRBV9	TRBJ1-2	TRBD1	TGTGCCAGCAGCGAACGTTCGGGACAGGTGGGGGGCTACACCTTC	CASSERSGQVGGYTF
-	TRBV11-2	TRBJ1-5	-	TGTGCCAGCAGCCCCGGAAACGGGAATCAGCCCCAGCATTTT	CASSPGNGNQPQHF
-	TRBV7-9	TRBJ2-1	TRBD1	TGTGCCAGCAGCTTAGTGGGACAGGGTTACAATGAGCAGTTCTTC	CASSLVGQGYNEQFF
-	TRBV19	TRBJ2-3	TRBD1	TGTGCCAGTAGTGAACAAGACAGGGCGGCGCAGTATTTT	CASSEQDRAAQYF
-	TRBV30	TRBJ1-6	-	TGTGCCTGGAGTGGCCGGGTCTACTATAATTCACCCCTCCACTTT	CAWSGRVYYNSPLHF
-	TRBV12-3/TRBV12-4	TRBJ2-3	-	TGTGCCAGCACACGAGACACAGATACGCAGTATTTT	CASTRDTDTQYF
-	TRBV5-4	TRBJ1-2	-	TGTGCCAGCAGCTTGGCGAGCTATGGCTACACCTTC	CASSLASYGYTF
-	TRBV13	TRBJ1-2	TRBD1	TGTGCCAGCAGCTTAACAGGGGGCCTAGGCTACACCTTC	CASSLTGGLGYTF
-	TRBV5-1	TRBJ1-2	-	TGCGCCAGCAGCTTGGGGGAGGGCTATGGCTACACCTTC	CASSLGEGYGYTF
-	TRBV25-1	TRBJ2-2	TRBD2	TGTGCCAGCAGTGACTCCAGACTAGCGGGGGTAGTCGGGGAGCTGTTTTTT	CASSDSRLAGVVGELFF
-	TRBV15	TRBJ2-2	-	TGTGCCACCGGTAGGGGCTGGGACACCGGGGAGCTGTTTTTT	CATGRGWDTGELFF
-	TRBV6-5	TRBJ1-3	-	TGTGCCAGCAGAGTACAGGGAGCCTCTGGAAACACCATATATTTT	CASRVQGASGNTIYF
once	TRBV5-6	TRBJ1-5	-	TGTGCCAGCAGCCTGTCTCAGGGACTCAATCAGCCCCAGCATTTT	CASSLSQGLNQPQHF
-	TRBV4-1	TRBJ1-6	-	TGCGCCAGCAGCCAAGATCCGAGGGAATCACCCCTCCACTTT	CASSQDPRESPLHF
-	TRBV6-1	TRBJ2-7	TRBD1	TGTGCCAGCAGTGAATGGCCGGGACAGTCCTACGAGCAGTACTTC	CASSEWPGQSYEQYF
-	TRBV7-2	TRBJ1-5	-	TGTGCCAGCAGCTTGGGACTCAAGCCCCAGCATTTT	CASSLGLKPQHF
-	TRBV19	TRBJ2-7	TRBD1	TGTGCCAGTAGTATAGAATTCGGGACAGGTAGCACGTACGAGCAGTACTTC	CASSIEFGTGSTYEQYF
-	TRBV5-8	TRBJ1-6	TRBD1	TGTGCCAGCAGCCAGGGGGAGTGGGCGTATTCACCCCTCCACTTT	CASSQGEWAYSPLHF
-	TRBV19	TRBJ2-2	-	TGTGCCAGTAGTATTCAGGGGCCCCCGAACACCGGGGAGCTGTTTTTT	CASSIQGPPNTGELFF
few	TRBV2	TRBJ2-2	-	TGTGCCAGCAGTGAAGGGCCCGGGGAGCTGTTTTTT	CASSEGPGELFF
-	TRBV9	TRBJ2-4	-	TGTGCCAGCAGCCCCCTGGGGGGAGGGACAGGCGACATTCAGTACTTC	CASSPLGGGTGDIQYF